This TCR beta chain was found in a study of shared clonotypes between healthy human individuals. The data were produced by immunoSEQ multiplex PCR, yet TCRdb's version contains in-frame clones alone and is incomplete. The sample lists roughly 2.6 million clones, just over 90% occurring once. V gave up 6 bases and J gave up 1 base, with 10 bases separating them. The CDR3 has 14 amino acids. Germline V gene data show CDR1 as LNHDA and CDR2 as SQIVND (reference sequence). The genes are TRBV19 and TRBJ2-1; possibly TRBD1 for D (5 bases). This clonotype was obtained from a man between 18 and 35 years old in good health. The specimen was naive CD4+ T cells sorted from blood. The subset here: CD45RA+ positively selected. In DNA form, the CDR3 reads TGTGCCAGTAGAACAAAGGGGTCCTACAATGAGCAGTTCTTC. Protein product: CASRTKGSYNEQFF.